These 19 T cell receptor beta chains were sequenced from one sample in a study of blood T cell repertoires in COVID-19. Sequenced by immunoSEQ multiplex PCR; TCRdb stores in-frame clones only, minus some. The data show approximately 300,000 clones, 86% seen once. Sequencing input: PBMCs or T cells enriched from blood (not recorded which). The receptors originated from a woman aged 18-30 years who had recovered from COVID-19.

V gene TRBV18 combines with J gene TRBJ1-5, with a tentative D call TRBD1 (6 bases). The CDR3 is 16 amino acids. V lost 5 bases and J lost 6, with 20 bases in between. Germline-derived CDR1 and CDR2 are KGHSH and LQKENI. CDR3 residues: CASSEMTGGLGQPQHF. The DNA for the CDR3 is TGTGCCAGCTCAGAAATGACAGGAGGTTTGGGTCAGCCCCAGCATTTT.

This clone appeared a single time. The rearrangement joins TRBV21-1 to TRBJ2-7; TRBD2, the table's D call, was not compared with the DNA. TRBV21-1 is described as a pseudogene. The CDR3 is made up of 16 amino acids. CDR3 loop: CASSKKWGLSTYEQYF. In DNA form, the CDR3 reads TGTGCCAGCAGCAAAAAGTGGGGACTCTCCACCTACGAGCAGTACTTC.

The chain has TRBV24-1 and TRBJ2-2, with a possible D match to TRBD2 (5 bases). V lost 0 bases, J lost 1 base, and 11 bases lay in between. The CDR3 length is 17 residues. In germline, CDR1 is KGHDR, CDR2 SFDVKD. CDR3 in DNA: TGTGCCACCAGTGATTTGGGAAGTCGGGGGAACACCGGGGAGCTGTTTTTT. Its protein product is CATSDLGSRGNTGELFF.

The chain employs TRBV11-2 and TRBJ1-1; TRBD1 agrees at 7 bases. This CDR3 comprises 15 residues. Per the germline V gene, CDR1 is SGHAT and CDR2 is FQNNGV. The V and J ends lost 3 bases and 0 bases, in that order; junction bases with no gene match: 4. CDR3 coding DNA: TGTGCCAGCAGCTTCACCGGGACAGTGAACACTGAAGCTTTCTTT. It yields the protein CASSFTGTVNTEAFF.

The chain recombines TRBV19 with TRBJ1-1; the D gene is possibly TRBD1 (6 bases). Per the germline V gene, CDR1 is LNHDA and CDR2 is SQIVND (reference sequence). The CDR3 sequence is 15 residues long. The V end lost 5 bases, the J end lost 3 bases, and 16 bases lay between the germline ends. The CDR3 is CASSYRDGSYTEAFF. The CDR3 DNA reads TGTGCCAGTAGTTACAGGGACGGATCATACACTGAAGCTTTCTTT.

The CDR3 bases are TGCGCCAGCAGCCGCGGAAGGTGGGGGGACGATGAAAAACTGTTTTTT. Its protein is CASSRGRWGDDEKLFF. The chain is built from TRBV4-1 and TRBJ1-4; tentatively, D is TRBD1 (5 bases). V lost 4 bases, J lost 6 bases, and 18 bases lay in between. The V gene's germline CDR1 is MGHRA and CDR2 YSYEKL. This CDR3 region has 16 residues.

The chain employs TRBV28 and TRBJ1-1; the D gene is possibly TRBD1 (6 bases). V lost 11 bases to trimming and J lost 1 base, with 8 bases between them. Germline V gives CDR1 MDHEN, CDR2 SYDVKM. The CDR3 is made up of 11 amino acids. The CDR3 loop reads CAATGNTEAFF. CDR3 in DNA: TGTGCCGCGACAGGGAACACTGAAGCTTTCTTT. The full variable domain, completed using reference TRBV28 and TRBJ1-1, is DVKVTQSSRYLVKRTGEKVFLECVQDMDHENMFWYRQDPGLGLRLIYFSYDVKMKEKGDIPEGYSVSREKKERFSLILESASTNQTSMYLCAATGNTEAFFGQGTRLTVV.

The chain employs TRBV7-9 and TRBJ2-5, with 7 bases aligning to TRBD2. In germline, CDR1 is SEHNR, CDR2 FQNEAQ (reference sequence). V was pared by 4 bases and J by 2 bases, with 7 bases of the junction left unmatched. CDR3 size: 15 residues. In DNA, the CDR3 is TGTGCCAGCAGCTCAGGACTAGTTTCGCAAGAGACCCAGTACTTC. It translates to CASSSGLVSQETQYF. The full variable domain, its missing parts supplied by reference TRBV7-9 and TRBJ2-5, is DTGVSQNPRHKITKRGQNVTFRCDPISEHNRLYWYRQTLGQGPEFLTYFQNEAQLEKSRLLSDRFSAERPKGSFSTLEIQRTEQGDSAMYLCASSSGLVSQETQYFGPGTRLLVL.

The V gene is TRBV19, the J gene TRBJ2-3; 11 positions agree with TRBD2. With 4 bases clipped from V and 1 base from J, the junction kept 1 base outside the gene matches. This CDR3 is built from 15 residues. From germline, CDR1 is LNHDA and CDR2 SQIVND (reference sequence). Here the CDR3 reads CASSTTSGGTDTQYF. For the CDR3, the DNA is TGTGCCAGTAGTACGACTAGCGGGGGCACAGATACGCAGTATTTT.

The rearrangement joins TRBV11-2 to TRBJ1-3, with D maybe TRBD1 (5 bases). Trimming removed 5 bases from V and 4 bases from J, with 21 bases in between. Germline CDR1 SGHAT, CDR2 FQNNGV. CDR3 length: 17 residues. The CDR3 DNA reads as TGTGCCAGCAGCCGACCAGCGGAGGGGTTGAAAGGAAACACCATATATTTT. It is translated as CASSRPAEGLKGNTIYF.

This clone was detected once. The V call is TRBV2, the J call TRBJ2-7, with 11 nucleotides matching TRBD2. Trimming removed 0 bases from V and 2 bases from J; junction bases left unmatched: 6. The CDR3 is made up of 17 amino acids. Germline CDR1 reads SNHLY; CDR2 reads FYNNEI. For the CDR3, the DNA is TGTGCCAGCAGTGAAGCGCCCGGGACTAGCGGCCCCTACGAGCAGTACTTC. It codes for CASSEAPGTSGPYEQYF.

This clone was seen a handful of times. This rearrangement joins TRBV6-5 to TRBJ1-2; 9 nucleotides line up with TRBD1. CDR3 length: 16 amino acids. Germline V lookup: CDR1 MNHEY, CDR2 SVGAGI. The ends lost 3 bases at V and 8 bases at J; junction bases unmatched: 13. CDR3 nucleotides: TGTGCCAGCAGTTATAGCCCTACCGGGACAGGGTACGGCTACACCTTC. Amino acids: CASSYSPTGTGYGYTF.

The gene calls are TRBV30 and TRBJ1-6; 7 positions agree with TRBD1. V was clipped by 5 bases and J by 6 bases; unmatched bases: 10. The CDR3 length is 15 residues. The germline V gene encodes CDR1 GTSNPN and CDR2 SVGIG (reference sequence). This chain's CDR3 is CAWGGGQPSNSPLHF. In nucleotides, the CDR3 is TGTGCCTGGGGCGGGGGACAGCCATCTAATTCACCCCTCCACTTT.

The V and J genes are TRBV9 and TRBJ2-3, with 9 bases lining up with TRBD2. Trimming at V came to 3 bases and at J to 3 bases, leaving 8 bases not matched to a gene. The CDR3 sequence is 16 residues long. Germline loops: CDR1 SGDLS, CDR2 YYNGEE. In DNA form, the CDR3 reads TGTGCCAGCAGCGCCATTAGCGGGAGTGGAACAGATACGCAGTATTTT. The encoded protein is CASSAISGSGTDTQYF.

This chain links TRBV6-2 or TRBV6-3 with TRBJ1-6; no definite D call. CDR1 is MNHEY and CDR2 is SVGEGT in the germline V gene. V dropped 0 bases and J dropped 7 bases, with 13 bases sitting between them. The CDR3 is made up of 16 amino acids. The CDR3 protein is CASSYSSGTPNSPLHF. Here the CDR3 DNA reads TGTGCCAGCAGTTACTCGAGCGGAACTCCAAATTCACCCCTCCACTTT.

This sequence joins TRBV5-6 and TRBJ1-6, with D tentatively TRBD1 (6 bases). Per germline, CDR1 SGHDT and CDR2 YYEEEE. Trimming removed 0 bases from V and 7 bases from J, with 8 bases in between. This CDR3 has 14 amino acids. The CDR3 region is CASSLGGHNSPLHF. The CDR3 DNA is TGTGCCAGCAGCTTGGGGGGACACAATTCACCCCTCCACTTT. The full variable domain, rest sourced from reference TRBV5-6 and TRBJ1-6, is DAGVTQSPTHLIKTRGQQVTLRCSPKSGHDTVSWYQQALGQGPQFIFQYYEEEERQRGNFPDRFSGHQFPNYSSELNVNALLLGDSALYLCASSLGGHNSPLHFGNGTRLTVT.

The CDR3 region is CAINQGAQETQYF. In DNA, the CDR3 is TGTGCCATCAATCAGGGGGCTCAAGAGACCCAGTACTTC. The chain links TRBV10-3 to TRBJ2-5, with 8 bases matching TRBD1. Germline trimming cut 7 bases from V and 2 bases from J; bases unmatched to any gene: 3. Germline CDR1 and CDR2: ENHRY and SYGVKD. This CDR3 is 13 amino acids long.

The V call is TRBV7-8, the J call TRBJ1-1, with D uncertain. The germline gives CDR1 SGHVS, CDR2 FQNEAQ. Trimming removed 3 bases from V and 0 bases from J, with 2 bases in between. The CDR3 sequence is 12 residues long. CDR3 amino acids: CASSFLNTEAFF. The CDR3, as DNA: TGTGCCAGCAGCTTCTTGAACACTGAAGCTTTCTTT.

This chain connects TRBV9 to TRBJ1-6, with D possibly TRBD1 on 5 matching bases. Per germline, CDR1 SGDLS and CDR2 YYNGEE. The CDR3 is made up of 15 amino acids. V lost 5 bases and J 7 bases, leaving 16 bases between the germline ends. Written as DNA, the CDR3 is TGTGCCAGCAGTGTTACCGACAGACCAAATTCACCCCTCCACTTT. This translates into CASSVTDRPNSPLHF.